In this sample, the clone carrying this T cell receptor gamma chain is medium-sized (0.01 to 0.1%). The antigen is unknown. V lost 0 bases to trimming and J lost 6 bases; unmatched junction nucleotides: 2. CDR1 and CDR2 (germline): GITISATS, ISYDGTV (reference sequence). The CDR3 totals 12 residues. This specimen comes from a study of Vδ1+ human thymocytes. Study outcomes and limitations: Highly polyclonal TRG and TRD repertoires with Gaussian CDR3 length distributions appeared in thymus. About 20% of thymic delta-chain sequences were Vdelta2, with few Vdelta3, unlike blood Vdelta1+ controls.

RNA was extracted from the cells and then reverse transcribed. Multiplex PCR used pooled V-gene forward primers and a constant-region reverse primer to amplify CDR3s. TCRdb used CATT to re-call clones from the multiplex PCR reads. Among roughly 30,000 gamma-chain clones listed, around 20% were seen once. V usage is TRGV9 and J usage is TRGJ1 or TRGJ2. The sample taken for sequencing was Vdelta1+ gamma-delta thymocytes from the thymus. This sample's subset: FACS-sorted CD3+ TCRalphabeta- TCRVdelta1+ TCRVdelta2- thymocytes. The TCR comes from a boy less than two years old who had congenital heart surgery. The CDR3 region is CALWEVTYKKLF. The DNA of the CDR3 is TGTGCCTTGTGGGAGGTGACTTATAAGAAACTCTTT.